This TCR beta chain was identified in a study of patients and donors after allogeneic stem cell transplantation. TCRdb used MiXCR to reprocess the RT-PCR reads, holding one entry per CDR3 protein. The table has fewer than 250,000 distinct CDR3 sequences, around 14% seen once; the top ten hold 11%. There are many counts of this clonotype. The trim removed 6 bases at V and 4 bases at J, leaving 4 bases unmatched. The CDR3 loop spans 14 amino acids. Sequenced input: blood, either unsorted or a sorted T cell fraction (not recorded which). The rearrangement joins TRBV12-3 or TRBV12-4 to TRBJ1-5; the match to TRBD1 covers 9 bases. This TCR was sampled from a human donor who was either an allogeneic HSCT recipient or a stem cell or donor lymphocyte infusion donor (not recorded which). It is not recorded whose cells these are; they may come from a transplant donor. This CDR3 is CASSPGQGNQPQHF. The CDR3 bases are TGTGCCAGCAGCCCCGGACAGGGGAATCAGCCCCAGCATTTT.